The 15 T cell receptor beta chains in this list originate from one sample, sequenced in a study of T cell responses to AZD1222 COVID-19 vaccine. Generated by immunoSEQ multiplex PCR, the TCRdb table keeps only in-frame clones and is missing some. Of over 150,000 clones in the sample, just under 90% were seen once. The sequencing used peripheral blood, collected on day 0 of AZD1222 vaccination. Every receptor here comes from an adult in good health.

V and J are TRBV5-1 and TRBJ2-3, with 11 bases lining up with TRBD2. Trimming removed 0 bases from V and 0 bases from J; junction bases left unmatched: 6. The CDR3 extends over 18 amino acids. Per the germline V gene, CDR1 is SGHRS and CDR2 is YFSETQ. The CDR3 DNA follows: TGCGCCAGCAGCTTGGATCCACTAGCGGGGGAGAGCACAGATACGCAGTATTTT. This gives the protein CASSLDPLAGESTDTQYF.

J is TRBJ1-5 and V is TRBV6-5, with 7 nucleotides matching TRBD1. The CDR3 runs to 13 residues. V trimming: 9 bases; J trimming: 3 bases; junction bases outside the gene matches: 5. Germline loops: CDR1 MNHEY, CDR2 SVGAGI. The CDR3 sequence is CASRDRSNQPQHF. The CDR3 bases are TGTGCCAGTAGGGACAGATCCAATCAGCCCCAGCATTTT.

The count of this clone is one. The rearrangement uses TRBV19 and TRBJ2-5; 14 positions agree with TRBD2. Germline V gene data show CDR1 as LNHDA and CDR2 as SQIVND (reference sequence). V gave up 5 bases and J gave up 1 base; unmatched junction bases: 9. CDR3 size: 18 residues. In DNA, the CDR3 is TGTGCCAGTAGTCCGAGACTAGCGGGGGGGCAGGTCCAAGAGACCCAGTACTTC. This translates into CASSPRLAGGQVQETQYF.

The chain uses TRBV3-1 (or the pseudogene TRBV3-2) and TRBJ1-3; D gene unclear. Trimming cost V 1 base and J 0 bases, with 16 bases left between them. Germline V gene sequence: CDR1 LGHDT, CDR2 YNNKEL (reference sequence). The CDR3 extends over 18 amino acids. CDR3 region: CASSQVAQPVSSGNTIYF. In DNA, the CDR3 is TGTGCCAGCAGCCAAGTCGCCCAGCCCGTGAGCTCTGGAAACACCATATATTTT.

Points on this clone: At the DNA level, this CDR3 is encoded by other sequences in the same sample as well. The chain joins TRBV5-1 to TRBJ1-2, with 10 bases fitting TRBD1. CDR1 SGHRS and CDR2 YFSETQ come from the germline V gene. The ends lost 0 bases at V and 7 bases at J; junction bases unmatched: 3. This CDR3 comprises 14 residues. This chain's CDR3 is CASSLGQGAGGYTF. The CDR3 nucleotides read TGCGCCAGCAGCTTGGGACAGGGGGCCGGTGGCTACACCTTC. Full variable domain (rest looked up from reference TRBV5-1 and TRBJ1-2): KAGVTQTPRYLIKTRGQQVTLSCSPISGHRSVSWYQQTPGQGLQFLFEYFSETQRNKGNFPGRFSGRQFSNSRSEMNVSTLELGDSALYLCASSLGQGAGGYTFGSGTRLTVV.

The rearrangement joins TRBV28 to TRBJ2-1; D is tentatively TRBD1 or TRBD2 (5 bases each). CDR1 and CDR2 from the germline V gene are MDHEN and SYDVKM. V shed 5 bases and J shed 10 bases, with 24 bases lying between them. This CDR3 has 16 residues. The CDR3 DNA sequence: TGTGCCAGCAGTCTACCGGGACCCGAGGGGCTAAGGGAGCAGTTCTTC. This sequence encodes CASSLPGPEGLREQFF.

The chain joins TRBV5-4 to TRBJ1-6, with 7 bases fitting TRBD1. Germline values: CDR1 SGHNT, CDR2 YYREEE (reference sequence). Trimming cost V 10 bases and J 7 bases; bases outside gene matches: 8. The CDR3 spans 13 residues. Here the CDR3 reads CAGQVLGNSPLHF. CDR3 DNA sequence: TGTGCCGGACAGGTACTTGGAAATTCACCCCTCCACTTT.

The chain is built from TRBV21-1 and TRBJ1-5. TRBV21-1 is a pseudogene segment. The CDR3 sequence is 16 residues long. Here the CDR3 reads CASSKVGSRTFQPQHF. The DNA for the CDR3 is TGTGCCAGCAGCAAAGTAGGGTCCAGGACGTTTCAGCCCCAGCATTTT.

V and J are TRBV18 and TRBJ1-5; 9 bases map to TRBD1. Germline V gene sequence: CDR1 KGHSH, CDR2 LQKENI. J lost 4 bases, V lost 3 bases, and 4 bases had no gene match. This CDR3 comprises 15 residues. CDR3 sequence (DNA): TGTGCCAGCTCACCCCCCGGGACAGGGAATCAGCCCCAGCATTTT. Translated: CASSPPGTGNQPQHF.

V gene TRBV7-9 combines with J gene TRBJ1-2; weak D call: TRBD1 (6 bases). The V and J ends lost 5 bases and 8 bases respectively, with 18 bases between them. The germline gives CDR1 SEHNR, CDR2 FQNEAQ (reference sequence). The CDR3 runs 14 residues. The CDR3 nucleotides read TGTGCCAGCAGCCTCCGACAGGAAGCTAGGGGCTACACCTTC. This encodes CASSLRQEARGYTF. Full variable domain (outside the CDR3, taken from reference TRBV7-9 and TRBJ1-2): DTGVSQNPRHKITKRGQNVTFRCDPISEHNRLYWYRQTLGQGPEFLTYFQNEAQLEKSRLLSDRFSAERPKGSFSTLEIQRTEQGDSAMYLCASSLRQEARGYTFGSGTRLTVV.

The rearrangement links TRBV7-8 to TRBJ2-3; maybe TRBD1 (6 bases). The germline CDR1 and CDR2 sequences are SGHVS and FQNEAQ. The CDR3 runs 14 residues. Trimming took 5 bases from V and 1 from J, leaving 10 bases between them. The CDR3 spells CASSQGPGTDTQYF. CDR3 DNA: TGTGCCAGCAGCCAGGGGCCGGGCACAGATACGCAGTATTTT.

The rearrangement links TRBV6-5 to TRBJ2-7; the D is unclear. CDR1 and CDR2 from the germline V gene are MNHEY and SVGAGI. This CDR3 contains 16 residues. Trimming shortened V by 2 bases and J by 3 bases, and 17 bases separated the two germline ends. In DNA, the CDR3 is TGTGCCAGCAGTTACAACACCGCACCCCCGCACTACGAGCAGTACTTC. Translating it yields CASSYNTAPPHYEQYF.

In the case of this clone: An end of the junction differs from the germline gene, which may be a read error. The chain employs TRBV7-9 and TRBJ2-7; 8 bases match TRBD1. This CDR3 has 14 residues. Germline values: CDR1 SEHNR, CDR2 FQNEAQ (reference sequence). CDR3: CASTLDRGAYEQYF. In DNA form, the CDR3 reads TGTGCCAGCACCTTAGACAGGGGCGCGTACGAGCAGTACTTC. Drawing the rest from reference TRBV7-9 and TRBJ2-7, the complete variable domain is DTGVSQNPRHKITKRGQNVTFRCDPISEHNRLYWYRQTLGQGPEFLTYFQNEAQLEKSRLLSDRFSAERPKGSFSTLEIQRTEQGDSAMYLCASTLDRGAYEQYFGPGTRLTVT.

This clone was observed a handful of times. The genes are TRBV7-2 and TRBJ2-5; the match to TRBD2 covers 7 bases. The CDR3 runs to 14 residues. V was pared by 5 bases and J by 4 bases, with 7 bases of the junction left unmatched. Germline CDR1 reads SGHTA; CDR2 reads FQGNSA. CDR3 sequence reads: CASSPSGNRETQYF. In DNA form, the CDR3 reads TGTGCCAGCAGCCCAAGCGGGAACAGAGAGACCCAGTACTTC.

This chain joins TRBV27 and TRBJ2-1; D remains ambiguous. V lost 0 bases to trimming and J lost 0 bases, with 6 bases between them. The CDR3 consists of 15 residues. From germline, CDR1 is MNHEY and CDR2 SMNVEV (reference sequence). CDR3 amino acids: CASSLSRISYNEQFF. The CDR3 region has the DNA TGTGCCAGCAGTTTATCCCGAATCTCCTACAATGAGCAGTTCTTC.